Below are 30 T cell receptor beta chains sequenced from a single sample in a study of T cell repertoires in cytomegalovirus infection. TCRdb passed the reads through MiXCR, listing each CDR3 protein once. Counted here are some 150,000 distinct CDR3 sequences, about 6% occurring once; the ten biggest clones make up roughly 18%. The source material was PBMCs. All receptors derive from a human donor in good health (CMV status not recorded). Some clones in this sample may be carry-over from other donors' samples.

This clonotype has a count of ten or more. The chain joins TRBV12-3 or TRBV12-4 to TRBJ1-6; tentatively, D is TRBD1 (5 bases). V lost 3 bases and J 6 bases, leaving 12 bases between the germline ends. The CDR3 covers 15 residues. CDR3 loop: CASSFQGMINSPLHF. For the CDR3, the DNA is TGTGCCAGCAGTTTTCAGGGAATGATTAATTCACCCCTCCACTTT.

This clonotype has a count of ten or more. The genes are TRBV6-1 and TRBJ2-7; either TRBD1 or TRBD2 may fit D (5 bases each). Germline-derived CDR1 and CDR2 are MNHNS and SASEGT. This CDR3 has 17 amino acids. V was cut by 5 bases and J by 3 bases, with 23 bases left in between. The CDR3 nucleotides are TGTGCCAGCAGTCAAATCGCGCAAGTGGGGGATCTCTACGAGCAGTACTTC. Protein: CASSQIAQVGDLYEQYF.

This clonotype was seen ten or more times. This chain's CDR3 is CASSPDRARYEQYF. CDR3 DNA: TGTGCCAGCAGCCCCGACAGGGCCCGGTACGAGCAGTACTTC. This rearrangement joins TRBV7-6 to TRBJ2-7, with 7 bases lining up with TRBD1. J lost 4 bases, V lost 5 bases, and 8 bases had no gene match. Germline V gene lookup returns CDR1 SGHVS and CDR2 FNYEAQ. This CDR3 contains 14 residues.

This clonotype was recorded at least ten times. CDR3 DNA: TGTGCCAGCAGTCTTAAGTCCGCGAGCTCTGGAAACACCATATATTTT. Its translation is CASSLKSASSGNTIYF. V and J are TRBV2 and TRBJ1-3; D gene uncertain. The germline CDR1 and CDR2 sequences are SNHLY and FYNNEI. The CDR3 covers 16 residues. Trimming cost V 5 bases and J 0 bases, with 14 bases left between them. Complete variable domain (other parts from reference TRBV2 and TRBJ1-3): EPEVTQTPSHQVTQMGQEVILRCVPISNHLYFYWYRQILGQKVEFLVSFYNNEISEKSEIFDDQFSVERPDGSNFTLKIRSTKLEDSAMYFCASSLKSASSGNTIYFGEGSWLTVV.

In its sample, this clonotype was seen many times. The chain joins TRBV28 to TRBJ1-2; D gene uncertain. CDR3 size: 15 residues. V was clipped by 8 bases and J by 1 base, with 17 bases between them. In germline, CDR1 is MDHEN, CDR2 SYDVKM. CDR3 amino acids: CASFRLASGNYGYTF. The CDR3 DNA reads as TGTGCCAGCTTCCGGCTCGCGTCGGGTAACTATGGCTACACCTTC.

This clonotype was counted ten times or more. The gene calls are TRBV7-8 and TRBJ2-1; D not certain. The CDR3 is 15 amino acids. Trimming removed 6 bases from V and 4 bases from J, with 16 bases in between. Germline-derived CDR1 and CDR2 are SGHVS and FQNEAQ. The CDR3 is CASRKIVPGYNEQFF. The CDR3 coding sequence is TGTGCCAGCAGGAAAATAGTTCCTGGGTACAATGAGCAGTTCTTC.

This clonotype appeared many times. The chain is built from TRBV5-1 and TRBJ2-1; 9 nucleotides line up with TRBD1. The J segment lost 9 bases and the V segment lost 1 base, leaving 8 bases of the junction unmatched. The V gene's germline CDR1 is SGHRS and CDR2 YFSETQ. The CDR3 consists of 15 residues. The CDR3 DNA reads as TGCGCCAGCAGCTTGACAGGGGGCGCGGTGATTGAGCAGTTCTTC. Translated: CASSLTGGAVIEQFF.

The CDR3 nucleotides are TGTGCCAGCAGCTCGCGCACAGGGGATCAGCCCCAGCATTTT. This codes for CASSSRTGDQPQHF. The J gene is TRBJ1-5, the V gene TRBV7-2; 7 nucleotides line up with TRBD1. The germline CDR1 and CDR2 sequences are SGHTA and FQGNSA. Trimming took 4 bases from V and 5 from J; bases not matched to a gene: 5. This CDR3 is 14 amino acids long.

A few counts support this clonotype. The chain uses TRBV11-2 and TRBJ2-3; TRBD2 matches 9 bases. This CDR3 region has 17 residues. CDR1 and CDR2 (germline): SGHAT, FQNNGV. V gave up 3 bases and J gave up 3 bases; unmatched junction bases: 10. The CDR3 region is CASSLYLRGGATDTQYF. The CDR3 coding sequence is TGTGCCAGCAGCTTGTACCTGCGGGGGGGCGCGACAGATACGCAGTATTTT. The whole variable domain, filled in from reference TRBV11-2 and TRBJ2-3, reads EAGVAQSPRYKIIEKRQSVAFWCNPISGHATLYWYQQILGQGPKLLIQFQNNGVVDDSQLPKDRFSAERLKGVDSTLKIQPAKLEDSAVYLCASSLYLRGGATDTQYFGPGTRLTVL.

The rearrangement joins TRBV7-2 to TRBJ1-2; D not certain. The germline CDR1 and CDR2 sequences are SGHTA and FQGNSA. CDR3 length equals 15 residues. V was pared by 5 bases and J by 3 bases, with 16 bases between. For the CDR3, the DNA is TGTGCCAGCAGCCCCCTGTGGGAGAAGGACTATGGCTACACCTTC. Protein product: CASSPLWEKDYGYTF.

Ten or more counts support this clonotype. The chain uses TRBV10-3 and TRBJ2-6; 10 nucleotides line up with TRBD1. CDR1 and CDR2 (germline): ENHRY, SYGVKD. The CDR3 contains 17 residues. Losses at the gene ends were 6 bases for V and 0 bases for J; bases not matched to a gene: 5. Here the CDR3 reads CAISSGQGSSGANVLTF. The CDR3 nucleotides read TGTGCCATCAGCTCGGGACAGGGGAGCTCTGGGGCCAACGTCCTGACTTTC.

CDR3 protein: CASSLVQPEKAFF. The CDR3 nucleotides read TGCGCCAGCAGCTTGGTACAGCCTGAGAAAGCTTTCTTT. The chain employs TRBV5-1 and TRBJ1-1; the D is unclear. The V and J ends lost 0 bases and 9 bases respectively, with 12 bases between them. Germline V lookup: CDR1 SGHRS, CDR2 YFSETQ. This CDR3 region has 13 residues.

This clonotype came up many times. This sequence joins TRBV7-2 and TRBJ2-1; D gene ambiguous. Germline CDR1 SGHTA, CDR2 FQGNSA. The CDR3 has 13 amino acids. V was pared by 1 base and J by 6 bases, with 7 bases between. As DNA, the CDR3 is TGTGCCAGCAGCTTAGTCAACGCCAATGAGCAGTTCTTC. Its translation: CASSLVNANEQFF.

This clonotype was found a few times. The genes are TRBV6-5 and TRBJ1-6; TRBD1 is a possible D gene (5 bases). Germline CDR1 is MNHEY and CDR2 is SVGAGI. The CDR3 runs 17 residues. The ends were cut back, 6 bases at V and 2 bases at J, with 17 bases in the middle. The CDR3 region is CASSRYDSATYNSPLHF. The CDR3 region has the DNA TGTGCCAGCAGCCGGTACGACAGCGCGACCTATAATTCACCCCTCCACTTT.

This clonotype occurred many times. This chain connects TRBV7-2 to TRBJ1-2; 7 nucleotides agree with TRBD1. Trimming at V came to 5 bases and at J to 7 bases, leaving 13 bases not matched to a gene. The CDR3 length is 15 residues. Germline V gene data show CDR1 as SGHTA and CDR2 as FQGNSA. CDR3 region: CASSQTRDSLGGYTF. The DNA for the CDR3 is TGTGCCAGCAGCCAGACGCGGGACAGCCTGGGTGGCTACACCTTC.

The V and J genes are TRBV24-1 and TRBJ2-3; D not resolved. The CDR3 consists of 13 residues. CDR1 KGHDR and CDR2 SFDVKD come from the germline V gene. V was clipped by 7 bases and J by 6 bases, with 13 bases between them. CDR3 DNA: TGTGCCACCAGCGATACAGACATCGATACGCAGTATTTT. This translates into CATSDTDIDTQYF.

This chain uses TRBV5-1 with TRBJ2-7; possibly TRBD1 or TRBD2 for D (5 bases each). V was trimmed by 1 base and J by 7 bases, leaving 15 bases between them. Germline CDR1 SGHRS, CDR2 YFSETQ. This CDR3 is built from 14 residues. As DNA, the CDR3 is TGCGCCAGCAGCTTGTCGCAGGGAGCTTGGGAGCAGTACTTC. It translates to CASSLSQGAWEQYF.

There are a few counts of this clonotype. The rearrangement joins TRBV25-1 to TRBJ1-1; possible D gene TRBD1, 5 bases. CDR1 and CDR2 from the germline V gene are MGHDK and SYGVNS. V was clipped by 6 bases and J by 4 bases, with 15 bases between them. The length of the CDR3 is 14 residues. Here the CDR3 DNA reads TGTGCCAGCAGGGGGGGGGGAGTGGGCACTGAAGCTTTCTTT. As protein: CASRGGGVGTEAFF.

This clonotype was detected many times. This chain's CDR3 is CASTPPGGLTDTQYF. The CDR3 coding sequence is TGTGCCAGCACCCCCCCCGGGGGCCTCACAGATACGCAGTATTTT. The chain has TRBV9 and TRBJ2-3; D may be TRBD1 or TRBD2 (6 bases each). Germline V lookup: CDR1 SGDLS, CDR2 YYNGEE. This CDR3 region has 15 residues. V lost 6 bases and J lost 2, with 16 bases in between.

Many counts were recorded for this clonotype. This chain uses TRBV7-2 with TRBJ1-1, with D perhaps matching TRBD1 (5 bases). With 6 bases removed from V and 4 bases from J, the gap between germline ends came to 12 bases. Germline-derived CDR1 and CDR2 are SGHTA and FQGNSA. The CDR3 has 13 residues. DNA of the CDR3: TGTGCCAGCAGGTCCAGGGTTGGCACTGAAGCTTTCTTT. Its translation is CASRSRVGTEAFF. Full variable domain (missing parts from reference TRBV7-2 and TRBJ1-1): GAGVSQSPSNKVTEKGKDVELRCDPISGHTALYWYRQSLGQGLEFLIYFQGNSAPDKSGLPSDRFSAERTGGSVSTLTIQRTQQEDSAVYLCASRSRVGTEAFFGQGTRLTVV.

This clonotype was detected only a few times. This could be a read error, since a much larger clone is one nucleotide away. The chain carries TRBV19 and TRBJ1-5; D gene uncertain. Trimming cost V 1 base and J 3 bases, with 19 bases left between them. Germline V gene lookup returns CDR1 LNHDA and CDR2 SQIVND (reference sequence). The CDR3 has 18 amino acids. CDR3 sequence reads: CASSIVISSAVHNQPQHF. DNA for the CDR3: TGTGCCAGTAGTATAGTGATTAGCAGTGCAGTCCACAATCAGCCCCAGCATTTT.

Only a few counts were recorded for this clonotype. This chain uses TRBV20-1 with TRBJ1-3, with a tentative D call TRBD1 (6 bases). The CDR3 extends over 14 amino acids. The germline V gene has CDR1 DFQATT and CDR2 SNEGSKA (reference sequence). The V end lost 0 bases, the J end lost 4 bases, and 10 bases lay between the germline ends. The CDR3 nucleotides read TGCAGTGCTAGAGATGGGGGGCACGGAAACACCATATATTTT. Its translation is CSARDGGHGNTIYF.

Ten or more counts support this clonotype. V gene TRBV11-2 combines with J gene TRBJ1-1; 11 bases match TRBD1. Germline V lookup: CDR1 SGHAT, CDR2 FQNNGV. The CDR3 contains 16 residues. V lost 2 bases and J lost 4; bases outside the gene matches: 6. CDR3 sequence (DNA): TGTGCCAGCAGCTTATTACACGGGACAGGGGGCACTGAAGCTTTCTTT. Translating gives CASSLLHGTGGTEAFF.

This clonotype was seen ten or more times. V and J are TRBV10-1 and TRBJ2-5; D uncertain. The CDR3 spans 13 residues. Germline V CDR1 and CDR2: WNHNN, SYGVQD (reference sequence). V shed 3 bases and J shed 4 bases, with 9 bases lying between them. The CDR3: CASSDMNAETQYF. The CDR3 DNA reads TGCGCCAGCAGTGATATGAACGCAGAGACCCAGTACTTC.

The sample holds many counts of this clonotype. The chain is built from TRBV28 and TRBJ1-4, with D possibly being TRBD1 (6 bases). The CDR3 is 15 residues long. From germline, CDR1 is MDHEN and CDR2 SYDVKM. Trimming shortened V by 5 bases and J by 1 base, and 11 bases separated the two germline ends. The CDR3 DNA sequence: TGTGCCAGCAGTCAACGGACAGTAACTAATGAAAAACTGTTTTTT. Its translation: CASSQRTVTNEKLFF.

This clonotype was counted many times. The chain has TRBV4-1 and TRBJ2-7, with D tentatively TRBD2 (6 bases). Germline V gene sequence: CDR1 MGHRA, CDR2 YSYEKL. V lost 1 base, J lost 3 bases, and 7 bases lay in between. This CDR3 region has 13 residues. The CDR3 DNA reads TGCGCCAGCAGCCAAGCGGGAGACTACGAGCAGTACTTC. This sequence encodes CASSQAGDYEQYF.

J is TRBJ2-5 and V is TRBV7-8; D gene ambiguous. The germline gives CDR1 SGHVS, CDR2 FQNEAQ. Deletions cut 8 bases from V and 4 bases from J, with 17 bases between. This CDR3 comprises 14 residues. DNA for the CDR3: TGTGCCAGCGGTCCGGGTCTGGCGACAGAGACCCAGTACTTC. Protein product: CASGPGLATETQYF.

This clonotype was counted at least ten times. The chain uses TRBV7-7 and TRBJ2-2; perhaps D is TRBD1 or TRBD2 (5 bases each). V was shortened by 1 base and J by 6 bases, with 9 bases between the two germline ends. The CDR3 consists of 14 residues. Germline loops: CDR1 SSHAT, CDR2 FNYEAQ (reference sequence). The CDR3 sequence is CASSLVLGAGELFF. The DNA of the CDR3 is TGTGCCAGCAGCTTAGTTCTGGGGGCCGGGGAGCTGTTTTTT.

This clonotype was seen at least ten times. CDR3 in DNA: TGTGCCAGCAGTTTCTCCGACGGCTACGAGCAGTACTTC. It translates to CASSFSDGYEQYF. This chain links TRBV28 with TRBJ2-7; no clear D gene. V gave up 3 bases and J gave up 3 bases, with 9 bases separating them. The CDR3 extends over 13 amino acids. Germline lookup yields CDR1 MDHEN and CDR2 SYDVKM.

This clonotype was counted at least ten times. The chain links TRBV6-1 to TRBJ2-5, with D perhaps TRBD1 (5 bases). The germline V gene encodes CDR1 MNHNS and CDR2 SASEGT. This CDR3 is 14 amino acids long. Trimming shortened V by 5 bases and J by 5 bases, and 15 bases separated the two germline ends. CDR3 sequence reads: CASSRRAKGETQYF. CDR3 DNA: TGTGCCAGCAGTCGCCGGGCCAAGGGGGAGACCCAGTACTTC.